These 23 T cell receptor beta chains were all obtained from the same sample, sequenced in a study of OX40 agonist ivuxolimab in advanced cancers. Some clones are missing from TCRdb's copy, which holds only in-frame ones; the method was immunoSEQ multiplex PCR. The table records tens of thousands of clones, roughly 90% of them present only once. The material sequenced was CD4+ or CD8+ T cells sorted from blood, taken in a trial of the OX40 agonist ivuxolimab. Source of these receptors: an adult with an advanced solid tumor such as melanoma, head and neck, liver or kidney cancer.

The chain has TRBV2 and TRBJ1-2; tentatively, D is TRBD1 (6 bases). The CDR3 is 14 amino acids. V was trimmed by 6 bases and J by 6 bases, leaving 17 bases between them. The V gene's germline CDR1 is SNHLY and CDR2 FYNNEI. In nucleotides, the CDR3 is TGTGCCAGCAGCGTTTACAGGGATCTAGATGGCTACACCTTC. Its protein product is CASSVYRDLDGYTF.

The chain links TRBV5-5 to TRBJ2-7; D ambiguous. This CDR3 is 14 amino acids long. The V end lost 0 bases, the J end lost 3 bases, and 10 bases lay between the germline ends. Germline V CDR1 and CDR2: SGHKS, YYEKEE (reference sequence). The CDR3 spells CASSLAPDLYEQYF. The CDR3 DNA follows: TGTGCCAGCAGCTTGGCCCCAGACCTCTACGAGCAGTACTTC.

This clone was counted a single time. The chain joins TRBV4-3 to TRBJ1-4; the match to TRBD1 covers 8 bases. Germline CDR1 reads LGHNA; CDR2 reads YSLEER. The CDR3 totals 14 residues. The trim removed 4 bases at V and 7 bases at J, leaving 5 bases unmatched. The CDR3 here is CASSREDRGEKLFF. The CDR3 DNA reads as TGCGCCAGCAGCCGAGAAGACAGGGGTGAAAAACTGTTTTTT.

The chain combines TRBV7-3 with TRBJ1-1; 9 nucleotides line up with TRBD1. The V and J ends lost 4 bases and 5 bases, in that order; junction bases with no gene match: 2. The CDR3 covers 13 residues. Per the germline V gene, CDR1 is SGHTA and CDR2 is FQGTGA. The CDR3 is CASSSGQGTEAFF. The CDR3 bases are TGTGCCAGCAGCTCCGGACAGGGGACTGAAGCTTTCTTT.

Only one count was recorded for this clone. This chain joins TRBV5-1 and TRBJ1-5, with 10 positions matching TRBD1. Per germline, CDR1 SGHRS and CDR2 YFSETQ. The junction had 5 bases not matched to a gene; V was cut back by 5 bases and J by 3 bases. The CDR3 contains 15 residues. The CDR3 reads CASRPGTGVNQPQHF. The DNA of the CDR3 is TGCGCCAGCAGGCCCGGGACAGGGGTCAATCAGCCCCAGCATTTT.

The V call is TRBV7-2, the J call TRBJ1-1; D gene uncertain. This CDR3 is 13 amino acids long. V dropped 5 bases and J dropped 6 bases, with 13 bases sitting between them. Germline V gives CDR1 SGHTA, CDR2 FQGNSA. The DNA for the CDR3 is TGTGCCAGCAGCCCAAGGATCGGGGCTGAAGCTTTCTTT. Protein: CASSPRIGAEAFF.

The CDR3 bases are TGTGCCATCAGTGAGTCACTTGCTGAAGCTTTCTTT. Translating gives CAISESLAEAFF. The rearrangement joins TRBV10-3 to TRBJ1-1; D is unclear. The germline V gene has CDR1 ENHRY and CDR2 SYGVKD. The V end was cut by 0 bases, the J end by 6 bases, with 5 bases between. This CDR3 is built from 12 residues.

V is TRBV5-6 and J is TRBJ1-1, with D perhaps TRBD1 (5 bases). CDR3 size: 15 residues. CDR1 and CDR2 (germline): SGHDT, YYEEEE. V gave up 0 bases and J gave up 6 bases, with 15 bases separating them. The CDR3 coding sequence is TGTGCCAGCAGCTTGGGTAGCAGGGTTGGGTCTGAAGCTTTCTTT. It encodes CASSLGSRVGSEAFF.

The chain recombines TRBV27 with TRBJ2-1, with D possibly TRBD1 on 5 matching bases. The CDR3 is 16 amino acids. V shed 2 bases and J shed 7 bases, with 18 bases lying between them. The germline V gene encodes CDR1 MNHEY and CDR2 SMNVEV (reference sequence). The CDR3 region is CASSLRGLPQQNEQFF. The CDR3 DNA reads as TGTGCCAGCAGTTTAAGGGGTCTACCCCAACAGAATGAGCAGTTCTTC.

CDR3 in amino acids: CASYLAGSNQPQHF. CDR3 coding DNA: TGTGCCAGCTACCTAGCAGGGAGCAATCAGCCCCAGCATTTT. This rearrangement joins TRBV6-6 to TRBJ1-5; TRBD1 is a possible D gene (5 bases). Trimming left V 8 bases short and J 1 base short, with 12 bases between. CDR3 length: 14 residues. Germline V gives CDR1 MNHNY, CDR2 SVGAGI (reference sequence).

This clone was detected only once. The genes are TRBV28 and TRBJ2-7; D perhaps matches TRBD2 (6 bases). The germline CDR1 and CDR2 sequences are MDHEN and SYDVKM. Trimming removed 4 bases at V and 2 bases at J, with 15 bases between. This CDR3 is 15 amino acids long. The DNA for the CDR3 is TGTGCCAGCAGTTCGCTACGGGAGCCAACCTACGAGCAGTACTTC. It specifies CASSSLREPTYEQYF.

This chain links TRBV6-5 with TRBJ2-7; no firm D call. The CDR3 has 13 amino acids. The germline V gene has CDR1 MNHEY and CDR2 SVGAGI. V dropped 6 bases and J dropped 6 bases, with 15 bases sitting between them. The CDR3 bases are TGTGCCAGCAGGTCGGCTGGGTCGGGCGAGCAGTACTTC. The encoded protein is CASRSAGSGEQYF.

The gene calls are TRBV7-2 and TRBJ2-6, with D hard to call. Germline CDR1 reads SGHTA; CDR2 reads FQGNSA. CDR3 length equals 15 residues. Trimming pared 2 bases from V and 1 base from J, leaving 6 bases between. CDR3 nucleotides: TGTGCCAGCAGCTTAATGGTATCTGGGGCCAACGTCCTGACTTTC. It is translated as CASSLMVSGANVLTF.

V is TRBV7-2 and J is TRBJ2-5; 7 bases are a match to TRBD2. With V trimmed by 0 bases and J by 6 bases, 4 bases remained unmatched. The CDR3 consists of 14 residues. Germline V gene lookup returns CDR1 SGHTA and CDR2 FQGNSA. DNA for the CDR3: TGTGCCAGCAGCTTAGCGGGAGGGCGGCAGACCCAGTACTTC. Its translation: CASSLAGGRQTQYF.

The chain combines TRBV11-2 with TRBJ1-2; D may be TRBD1 (6 bases). Germline assignment: CDR1 SGHAT and CDR2 FQNNGV. The CDR3 runs 17 residues. The germline V and J ends were trimmed by 0 bases and 5 bases, with 19 bases remaining between them. CDR3 nucleotide sequence: TGTGCCAGCAGCTTAGAGGTTGGGGCCAGGGGAAGATATGGCTACACCTTC. Protein sequence: CASSLEVGARGRYGYTF.

V and J are TRBV7-2 and TRBJ1-2, with TRBD1 matching over 7 bases. Germline V CDR1 and CDR2: SGHTA, FQGNSA. The CDR3 is 15 amino acids. V dropped 4 bases and J dropped 3; count of bases not matched to a gene: 8. CDR3 loop: CASSSSGGRDYGYTF. CDR3 sequence (DNA): TGTGCCAGCAGCTCTTCAGGGGGTCGTGACTATGGCTACACCTTC.

V usage is TRBV5-5 and J usage is TRBJ2-2, with TRBD2 identical over 7 bases. V lost 4 bases, J lost 1 base, and 10 bases stayed unmatched. CDR3 length equals 17 residues. The V gene's germline CDR1 is SGHKS and CDR2 YYEKEE (reference sequence). This CDR3 is CASSPRMAGENTGELFF. The CDR3 nucleotides read TGTGCCAGCAGCCCCCGGATGGCGGGAGAGAACACCGGGGAGCTGTTTTTT.

V and J are TRBV30 and TRBJ1-2, with D perhaps TRBD1 (5 bases). V dropped 1 base and J dropped 8 bases, with 11 bases sitting between them. Germline V CDR1 and CDR2: GTSNPN, SVGIG (reference sequence). This CDR3 contains 12 residues. CDR3 coding DNA: TGTGCCTGGAGTGCCACTGGGGACGGCTACACCTTC. It yields the protein CAWSATGDGYTF.

The J gene is TRBJ2-3, the V gene TRBV5-1; TRBD2 is a possible D gene (6 bases). CDR1 and CDR2 from the germline V gene are SGHRS and YFSETQ. With 0 bases removed from V and 2 bases from J, the gap between germline ends came to 13 bases. The CDR3 is 16 residues long. The CDR3 protein is CASSLAGGAFTDTQYF. Here the CDR3 DNA reads TGCGCCAGCAGCTTGGCCGGAGGGGCATTCACAGATACGCAGTATTTT. The full variable domain, with the rest looked up from reference TRBV5-1 and TRBJ2-3, is KAGVTQTPRYLIKTRGQQVTLSCSPISGHRSVSWYQQTPGQGLQFLFEYFSETQRNKGNFPGRFSGRQFSNSRSEMNVSTLELGDSALYLCASSLAGGAFTDTQYFGPGTRLTVL.

V gene TRBV11-2 combines with J gene TRBJ1-5; D unresolved. V lost 5 bases, J lost 2 bases, and 10 bases lay in between. Germline V gene data show CDR1 as SGHAT and CDR2 as FQNNGV. The CDR3 totals 14 residues. The chain's CDR3 is CASSRGVGNQPQHF. The CDR3 nucleotides read TGTGCCAGCAGCAGAGGTGTGGGCAATCAGCCCCAGCATTTT.

The chain has TRBV27 and TRBJ2-5; maybe TRBD1 (6 bases). Trimming removed 2 bases at V and 2 bases at J, with 15 bases between. The V gene's germline CDR1 is MNHEY and CDR2 SMNVEV (reference sequence). The CDR3 has 16 residues. The CDR3 sequence is CASSLRDTSIQETQYF. Here the CDR3 DNA reads TGTGCCAGCAGTTTACGGGACACCTCAATTCAAGAGACCCAGTACTTC.

The chain is built from TRBV5-1 and TRBJ1-2; 7 bases are shared with TRBD1. The J segment lost 2 bases and the V segment lost 2 bases, leaving 3 bases of the junction unmatched. CDR1 and CDR2 from the germline V gene are SGHRS and YFSETQ. This CDR3 is 14 amino acids long. CDR3 in DNA: TGCGCCAGCAGCTTATCACAGGGGAACTATGGCTACACCTTC. It encodes CASSLSQGNYGYTF. The variable domain in full, completed from reference TRBV5-1 and TRBJ1-2, reads KAGVTQTPRYLIKTRGQQVTLSCSPISGHRSVSWYQQTPGQGLQFLFEYFSETQRNKGNFPGRFSGRQFSNSRSEMNVSTLELGDSALYLCASSLSQGNYGYTFGSGTRLTVV.

The chain employs TRBV11-3 and TRBJ2-2; tentative D call: TRBD2 (5 bases). V was pared by 5 bases and J by 4 bases, with 14 bases between. This CDR3 comprises 15 residues. The germline gives CDR1 SGHNT, CDR2 YENEEA. Here the CDR3 reads CASSLRTASTGELFF. CDR3 in DNA: TGTGCCAGCAGCCTAAGGACTGCCTCCACCGGGGAGCTGTTTTTT. Combining the CDR3 with reference TRBV11-3 and TRBJ2-2 gives the whole variable domain EAGVVQSPRYKIIEKKQPVAFWCNPISGHNTLYWYLQNLGQGPELLIRYENEEAVDDSQLPKDRFSAERLKGVDSTLKIQPAELGDSAVYLCASSLRTASTGELFFGEGSRLTVL.